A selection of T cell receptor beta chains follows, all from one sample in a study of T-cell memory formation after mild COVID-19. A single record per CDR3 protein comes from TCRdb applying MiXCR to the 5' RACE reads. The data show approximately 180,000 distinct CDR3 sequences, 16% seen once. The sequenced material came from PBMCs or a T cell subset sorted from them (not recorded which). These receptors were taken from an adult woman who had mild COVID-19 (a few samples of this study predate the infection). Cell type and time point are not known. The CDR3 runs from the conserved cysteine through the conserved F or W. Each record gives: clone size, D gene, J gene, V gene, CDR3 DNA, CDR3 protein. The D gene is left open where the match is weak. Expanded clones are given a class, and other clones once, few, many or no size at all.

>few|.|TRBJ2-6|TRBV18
TGTGCCAGCTCACCATCGGCTACCTCTGGGGCCAACGTCCTGACTTTC
CASSPSATSGANVLTF
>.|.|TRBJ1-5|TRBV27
TGTGCCAGCAGGGGACATATAAATCAGCCCCAGCATTTT
CASRGHINQPQHF
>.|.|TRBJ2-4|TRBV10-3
TGTGCCATCAGTGAGTCTGGGATAGCCAAAAACATTCAGTACTTC
CAISESGIAKNIQYF
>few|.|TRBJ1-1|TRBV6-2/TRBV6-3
TGTGCCAGCACCGGGGGGCTAGTGAACACTGAAGCTTTCTTT
CASTGGLVNTEAFF
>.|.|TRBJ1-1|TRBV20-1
TGCAGTGCTAGAGATGGGGCTCGGGGGAAGAGCACTGAAGCTTTCTTT
CSARDGARGKSTEAFF
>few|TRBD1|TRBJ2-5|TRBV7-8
TGTGCCAGCAGACCGAATCGACAGGGACAAGAGACCCAGTACTTC
CASRPNRQGQETQYF
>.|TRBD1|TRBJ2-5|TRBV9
TGTGCCAGCAGCGTGGGGACAGGGCGCTTGGCTAGCTTTCGGCTCGCCCAAGAGACCCAGTACTTC
CASSVGTGRLASFRLAQETQYF
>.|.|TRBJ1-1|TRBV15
TGTGCCACCAGCAGACAGGGGAGCACTGAAGCTTTCTTT
CATSRQGSTEAFF
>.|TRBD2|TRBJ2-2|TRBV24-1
TGTGCCACCAGTGATCGCGATAGCGGGAGCTGGACCGGGGAGCTGTTTTTT
CATSDRDSGSWTGELFF
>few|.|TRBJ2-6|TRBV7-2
TGTGCCAGCAGCTTGGCGGCGGGTGGAGGGGCCAACGTCCTGACTTTC
CASSLAAGGGANVLTF
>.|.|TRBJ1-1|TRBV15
TGTGCCACCAGCAGAGATGGGCAGGGGACCACTGAAGCTTTCTTT
CATSRDGQGTTEAFF
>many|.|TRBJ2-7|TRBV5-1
TGCGCCAGCAGCTTGGTTGGGGGCTCCTACGAGCAGTACTTC
CASSLVGGSYEQYF
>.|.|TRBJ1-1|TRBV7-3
TGTGCCAGCAGCGAGCAGGGGTACACTGAAGCTTTCTTT
CASSEQGYTEAFF
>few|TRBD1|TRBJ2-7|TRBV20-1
TGCAGTGCTCTCCAGGGGGATGGCGTGGGGTACGAGCAGTACTTC
CSALQGDGVGYEQYF
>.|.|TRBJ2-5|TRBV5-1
TGCGCCAGCAGCCAACATCCGCGGGGTTCAACGACAACCCTTCAAGAGACCCAGTACTTC
CASSQHPRGSTTTLQETQYF
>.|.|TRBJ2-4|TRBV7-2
TGTGCCAGCAGCTTAGGGAGGGTAGCCAAAAACATTCAGTACTTC
CASSLGRVAKNIQYF
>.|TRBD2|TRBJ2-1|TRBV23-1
TGCGCCAGCAGTCAACTAGCGGGGGCCTACAATGAGCAGTTCTTC
CASSQLAGAYNEQFF
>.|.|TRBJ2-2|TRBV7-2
TGTGCCAGCAGCTTAGGACGAACAGTCCGGGAGCTGTTTTTT
CASSLGRTVRELFF
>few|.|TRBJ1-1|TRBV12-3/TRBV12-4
TGTGCCAGCAGTGTGGGACTAGGGGCTTTCTTT
CASSVGLGAFF